Reported below is one TCR beta chain. CDR1 is LNHDA and CDR2 is SQIVND in the germline V gene (reference sequence). The CDR3 has 14 amino acids. The germline V and J ends were trimmed by 6 bases and 0 bases, with 9 bases remaining between them. This sample was included in a study of blood T cell repertoires in COVID-19. In the source study's methods: Cell counts per sample came from amplifying reference gene primers. TCRdb's copy holds only in-frame clones and misses some; the assay was immunoSEQ multiplex PCR. V, J and clone size were drawn from that table, and D and trimming were deduced from the DNA. The data show approximately 210,000 clones, 81% seen once. Recruits, aged roughly 18 to 95 years, lived in 24 US areas. Membership in each cohort depended on participant-reported clinical history.

The chain couples TRBV19 to TRBJ1-5; D gene unclear. Source material: PBMCs or T cells enriched from blood (not recorded which). This receptor was taken from a woman aged 50 to 60 with acute COVID-19. The DNA for the CDR3 is TGTGCCAGTAGACCTGGCAGTAGCAATCAGCCCCAGCATTTT. Amino acid sequence: CASRPGSSNQPQHF.